These 27 T cell receptor beta chains came from one sample sequenced in a study of neurological immune-mediated disorders (dated by TCRdb to the late 2010s). In light of the paper, this sample's time point label describes: longitudinal time-point 3. To prepare the library, 5' RACE was applied. The sequencer listed for this sample is Illumina HiSeq 2500. TCRdb redid the processing of the public reads, applying fastp at Q25 and MiXCR, and retained in-frame beta chains. Each entry merges the rows of one CDR3 protein and shows their most common DNA and genes. Present in this sample are under 100,000 distinct CDR3 sequences, 4.3% of which were seen just once. The biggest ten clones account for about 5.7% of the sample. The sample taken for sequencing was PBMCs. The receptors derive from a woman between 55 and 75 years old with multiple sclerosis.

This clonotype was found many times. V gene TRBV5-1 combines with J gene TRBJ2-7; maybe TRBD1 (5 bases). The germline V gene encodes CDR1 SGHRS and CDR2 YFSETQ. V was cut by 0 bases and J by 3 bases, with 13 bases left in between. This CDR3 region has 15 residues. The CDR3 sequence: CASSLEGISYYEQYF. In DNA form, the CDR3 reads TGCGCCAGCAGCTTGGAGGGGATCTCCTACTACGAGCAGTACTTC.

By share, this clonotype ranks as medium-sized. V is TRBV12-3 or TRBV12-4 and J is TRBJ2-1, with a weak D call TRBD1 (6 bases). Trimming cost V 0 bases and J 2 bases, with 8 bases left between them. This CDR3 has 15 residues. The CDR3 loop reads CASSLAGGPYNEQFF. The CDR3, as DNA: TGTGCCAGCAGTTTAGCAGGGGGACCCTACAATGAGCAGTTCTTC.

The table lists this clonotype with many counts. The genes are TRBV5-1 and TRBJ2-5; unclear D gene. CDR1 SGHRS and CDR2 YFSETQ come from the germline V gene. This CDR3 has 15 residues. Trimming took off 0 bases at V and 0 bases at J, with 9 bases between the two ends. The CDR3 spells CASSLAVLYQETQYF. CDR3 coding DNA: TGCGCCAGCAGCTTGGCGGTGCTGTACCAAGAGACCCAGTACTTC. Supplemented by reference TRBV5-1 and TRBJ2-5, the full variable domain reads KAGVTQTPRYLIKTRGQQVTLSCSPISGHRSVSWYQQTPGQGLQFLFEYFSETQRNKGNFPGRFSGRQFSNSRSEMNVSTLELGDSALYLCASSLAVLYQETQYFGPGTRLLVL.

At least ten counts were recorded for this clonotype. V usage is TRBV7-6 and J usage is TRBJ1-1; D gene unclear. CDR3 length: 15 amino acids. V lost 2 bases and J 7 bases, leaving 17 bases between the germline ends. Germline loops: CDR1 SGHVS, CDR2 FNYEAQ. The CDR3 DNA reads TGTGCCAGCAGCTTAAACGCGGCGGGTATAGGTGAAGCTTTCTTT. The encoded protein is CASSLNAAGIGEAFF.

Ten or more counts support this clonotype. CDR3 bases: TGCGCCAGCAGCTTGGAGGGGACAGGGATCCACGAGCAGTACTTC. Protein sequence: CASSLEGTGIHEQYF. V and J are TRBV5-1 and TRBJ2-7; 9 nucleotides match TRBD1. V shed 0 bases and J 5 bases; nucleotides not matched to a gene: 6. Germline values: CDR1 SGHRS, CDR2 YFSETQ. There are 15 residues in the CDR3.

This clonotype was counted ten times or more. The chain employs TRBV7-9 and TRBJ1-6; 7 bases are a match to TRBD1. V was pared by 5 bases and J by 9 bases, with 7 bases of the junction left unmatched. In germline, CDR1 is SEHNR, CDR2 FQNEAQ (reference sequence). The CDR3 length is 14 residues. CDR3 loop: CASSPDRATSPLHF. In DNA form, the CDR3 reads TGTGCCAGCAGCCCCGACAGGGCGACTTCACCCCTCCACTTT.

This clonotype has a count of ten or more. This chain connects TRBV5-1 to TRBJ2-2; D unresolved. The V gene's germline CDR1 is SGHRS and CDR2 YFSETQ. V lost 1 base and J 0 bases, leaving 10 bases between the germline ends. CDR3 length: 16 residues. The CDR3 DNA reads TGCGCCAGCAGCTTGACCGCTCCCCCGAACACCGGGGAGCTGTTTTTT. Translating it yields CASSLTAPPNTGELFF.

This clonotype appeared many times. V usage is TRBV6-6 and J usage is TRBJ2-1, with TRBD2 identical over 10 bases. CDR1 and CDR2 from the germline V gene are MNHNY and SVGAGI (reference sequence). The CDR3 sequence is 15 residues long. The trim removed 6 bases at V and 7 bases at J, leaving 9 bases unmatched. CDR3 amino acids: CASRPSGGVGNEQFF. The CDR3 region has the DNA TGTGCCAGCAGACCCAGCGGGGGGGTAGGAAATGAGCAGTTCTTC.

The sample holds many counts of this clonotype. V and J are TRBV14 and TRBJ1-6, with D possibly being TRBD1 (6 bases). Germline-derived CDR1 and CDR2 are SGHDN and FVKESK. Trimming took 7 bases from V and 7 from J, leaving 14 bases between them. The CDR3 runs 14 residues. The CDR3: CASNHRAENSPLHF. In nucleotides, the CDR3 is TGTGCCAGCAACCACAGGGCTGAAAATTCACCCCTCCACTTT. The variable domain in full, with the rest retrieved from reference TRBV14 and TRBJ1-6, is EAGVTQFPSHSVIEKGQTVTLRCDPISGHDNLYWYRRVMGKEIKFLLHFVKESKQDESGMPNNRFLAERTGGTYSTLKVQPAELEDSGVYFCASNHRAENSPLHFGNGTRLTVT.

This clonotype was recorded many times. The chain combines TRBV11-1 with TRBJ2-1; D unclear. Germline CDR1 is SGHAT and CDR2 is FQDESV (reference sequence). V lost 9 bases and J 7 bases, leaving 13 bases between the germline ends. The CDR3 spans 12 residues. This CDR3 reads CASRPAGNEQFF. CDR3 coding DNA: TGTGCCAGTCGGCCGGCCGGGAATGAGCAGTTCTTC.

This clonotype came up many times. The chain uses TRBV5-5 and TRBJ1-3, with no clear D. Per the germline V gene, CDR1 is SGHKS and CDR2 is YYEKEE (reference sequence). The CDR3 runs 14 residues. Trimming left V 3 bases short and J 2 bases short, with 9 bases between. The DNA for the CDR3 is TGTGCCAGCAGCTCCATAGACCCTGGAAACACCATATATTTT. Protein product: CASSSIDPGNTIYF.

The chain carries TRBV6-5 and TRBJ2-3; D remains unclear. The CDR3 sequence is 18 residues long. Trimming shortened V by 0 bases and J by 2 bases, and 18 bases separated the two germline ends. Germline V gene lookup returns CDR1 MNHEY and CDR2 SVGAGI. CDR3 in amino acids: CASSYSLGEGDTTDTQYF. For the CDR3, the DNA is TGTGCCAGCAGTTACTCCCTTGGGGAAGGCGACACCACAGATACGCAGTATTTT.

Ten or more counts support this clonotype. J is TRBJ1-1 and V is TRBV29-1; D gene unclear. Trimming shortened V by 7 bases and J by 1 base, and 4 bases separated the two germline ends. The CDR3 is made up of 10 amino acids. The germline gives CDR1 SQVTM, CDR2 ANQGSEA. CDR3 sequence reads: CSGKNTEAFF. CDR3 nucleotides: TGCAGCGGTAAGAACACTGAAGCTTTCTTT.

This clonotype came up many times. The chain recombines TRBV7-6 with TRBJ2-1; TRBD1 aligns across 11 bases. From germline, CDR1 is SGHVS and CDR2 FNYEAQ. The CDR3 has 15 residues. The V segment lost 7 bases and the J segment 7 bases; nucleotides outside the gene matches: 9. CDR3 residues: CASNELGQGANEQFF. DNA for the CDR3: TGTGCCAGCAATGAATTAGGACAGGGGGCAAATGAGCAGTTCTTC.

This clonotype was recorded many times. This rearrangement joins TRBV7-6 to TRBJ1-1, with D uncertain. Deletions cut 1 base from V and 6 bases from J, with 15 bases between. This CDR3 is built from 15 residues. Germline CDR1 reads SGHVS; CDR2 reads FNYEAQ. CDR3 DNA sequence: TGTGCCAGCAGCTTAGGACAAGCGGGGAGCCCTGAAGCTTTCTTT. Its translation is CASSLGQAGSPEAFF.

This clonotype occurred many times. V gene TRBV4-1 combines with J gene TRBJ1-6; D may be TRBD1 (5 bases). Germline CDR1 MGHRA, CDR2 YSYEKL. V was shortened by 1 base and J by 7 bases, with 11 bases between the two germline ends. There are 15 residues in the CDR3. The CDR3 nucleotides are TGCGCCAGCAGCCAAGGTGCGGGGGGGAATTCACCCCTCCACTTT. Translating gives CASSQGAGGNSPLHF.

The table lists this clonotype with many counts. The chain links TRBV9 to TRBJ2-3; 7 positions agree with TRBD2. Germline V gives CDR1 SGDLS, CDR2 YYNGEE. The CDR3 has 15 residues. V dropped 5 bases and J dropped 0; count of bases not matched to a gene: 6. The CDR3 region is CASRKTGLSTDTQYF. CDR3 coding DNA: TGTGCCAGCAGAAAAACGGGACTAAGCACAGATACGCAGTATTTT.

The table lists this clonotype with many counts. The J gene is TRBJ1-5, the V gene TRBV20-1; 7 bases map to TRBD1. The length of the CDR3 is 14 residues. Unmatched junction bases numbered 7, after V lost 7 bases and J lost 1 base. In germline, CDR1 is DFQATT, CDR2 SNEGSKA (reference sequence). CDR3 region: CSVGWDSSNQPQHF. The DNA for the CDR3 is TGCAGTGTAGGTTGGGACAGCAGCAATCAGCCCCAGCATTTT.

This clonotype has at least ten counts. The CDR3 spells CSARDRTVTGYGYTF. As DNA, the CDR3 is TGCAGTGCTAGAGATAGGACGGTTACGGGCTATGGCTACACCTTC. The chain has TRBV20-1 and TRBJ1-2, with no clear D. The CDR3 loop spans 15 amino acids. CDR1 is DFQATT and CDR2 is SNEGSKA in the germline V gene (reference sequence). V lost 0 bases and J lost 4, with 15 bases in between.

Comment on this clonotype: This clone may be a read error of a much larger clone one base away. The V gene is TRBV2, the J gene TRBJ2-6; D is undetermined. The CDR3 sequence is 12 residues long. Per the germline V gene, CDR1 is SNHLY and CDR2 is FYNNEI. The CDR3 reads CASRFGTNVLTF. Written as DNA, the CDR3 is TGTGCCAGCAGGTTTGGGACCAACGTCCTGACTTTC.

This clonotype was detected many times. The rearrangement uses TRBV27 and TRBJ2-6; D is possibly TRBD1 (6 bases). V lost 1 base to trimming and J lost 0 bases, with 13 bases between them. Germline V CDR1 and CDR2: MNHEY, SMNVEV (reference sequence). The CDR3 has 18 residues. The CDR3 loop is CASSLFHGQSSGANVLTF. In DNA, the CDR3 is TGTGCCAGCAGTTTATTCCATGGACAGTCCTCTGGGGCCAACGTCCTGACTTTC.

This clonotype was detected ten times or more. The rearrangement uses TRBV7-9 and TRBJ2-7; perhaps TRBD2 as D (6 bases). Trimming shortened V by 5 bases and J by 2 bases, and 19 bases separated the two germline ends. Germline V gene sequence: CDR1 SEHNR, CDR2 FQNEAQ (reference sequence). The CDR3 spans 16 residues. CDR3 coding DNA: TGTGCCAGCAGCCCGGTCGGGGAGGTCCTACCCTACGAGCAGTACTTC. This encodes CASSPVGEVLPYEQYF.

This clonotype came up many times. The chain has TRBV20-1 and TRBJ2-1, with 9 bases fitting TRBD1. Germline V CDR1 and CDR2: DFQATT, SNEGSKA (reference sequence). CDR3 size: 15 residues. The J segment lost 3 bases and the V segment lost 3 bases, leaving 6 bases of the junction unmatched. The CDR3, as DNA: TGCAGTGCTAGCCCCCGGGACAGGGTCTACAATGAGCAGTTCTTC. Protein product: CSASPRDRVYNEQFF.

This clonotype was recorded at least ten times. The chain employs TRBV19 and TRBJ2-2; D tentatively reads TRBD1 or TRBD2 (5 bases each). Germline V lookup: CDR1 LNHDA, CDR2 SQIVND (reference sequence). This CDR3 comprises 15 residues. V lost 7 bases, J lost 5 bases, and 17 bases lay in between. In DNA, the CDR3 is TGTGCCAGTAACCCGACAGTTTCGGGGACCGGGGAGCTGTTTTTT. Translation: CASNPTVSGTGELFF.

This clonotype was detected many times. The rearrangement uses TRBV15 and TRBJ1-1, with 8 nucleotides matching TRBD1. V lost 0 bases, J lost 4 bases, and 16 bases stayed unmatched. Germline-derived CDR1 and CDR2 are LNHNV and YYDKDF (reference sequence). The CDR3 length is 19 residues. As DNA, the CDR3 is TGTGCCACCAGCAGAGAAGTTGGGAGAAACAGGGGGTGGACCACTGAAGCTTTCTTT. Protein sequence: CATSREVGRNRGWTTEAFF.

CDR3 sequence: CATCDPGQGSTEAFF. CDR3 bases: TGCGCCACATGTGACCCGGGACAGGGTAGTACTGAAGCTTTCTTT. The chain uses TRBV10-1 and TRBJ1-1; TRBD1 aligns across 9 bases. The V gene's germline CDR1 is WNHNN and CDR2 SYGVQD (reference sequence). Unmatched junction bases numbered 14, after V lost 10 bases and J lost 5 bases. The CDR3 spans 15 residues.

Points on this clonotype: A much larger clone lies one base from this, so it may be a read error. V usage is TRBV7-9 and J usage is TRBJ2-6; tentatively, D is TRBD1 (5 bases). Germline lookup yields CDR1 SEHNR and CDR2 FQNEAQ (reference sequence). The CDR3 covers 16 residues. CDR3 residues: CANSLGAFSGANVLTF. As DNA, the CDR3 is TGTGCCAACAGCTTAGGGGCTTTCTCTGGGGCCAACGTCCTGACTTTC.